The 13 T cell receptor beta chains reported below all come from one sample, sequenced in a study of CD8 T cells in Susac syndrome. Random-hexamer reverse transcription was applied to about 0.5 to 1 ug RNA. Each CDR3 protein is one row after TCRdb ran MiXCR on the immunoSEQ multiplex PCR reads. This sample has fewer than 200,000 distinct CDR3 sequences, with roughly 95% found just once. The sample taken for sequencing was CD4+ T cells from PBMCs. The receptor set was obtained from a human donor in good health.

V is TRBV27 and J is TRBJ1-2, with 9 bases lining up with TRBD1. The CDR3 consists of 13 residues. Germline V gene sequence: CDR1 MNHEY, CDR2 SMNVEV (reference sequence). Trimming cost V 10 bases and J 2 bases; bases outside gene matches: 5. CDR3 residues: CATMGQGNYGYTF. The CDR3 DNA reads as TGTGCCACTATGGGACAGGGCAACTATGGCTACACCTTC.

The chain is built from TRBV30 and TRBJ1-5, with D uncertain. The V and J ends lost 3 bases and 0 bases respectively, with 9 bases between them. This CDR3 contains 14 residues. Germline values: CDR1 GTSNPN, CDR2 SVGIG (reference sequence). Here the CDR3 reads CAWSKGFSNQPQHF. The CDR3 region has the DNA TGTGCCTGGAGCAAAGGGTTTAGCAATCAGCCCCAGCATTTT. The complete variable domain, with remaining parts taken from reference TRBV30 and TRBJ1-5, reads SQTIHQWPATLVQPVGSPLSLECTVEGTSNPNLYWYRQAAGRGLQLLFYSVGIGQISSEVPQNLSASRPQDRQFILSSKKLLLSDSGFYLCAWSKGFSNQPQHFGDGTRLSIL.

The chain recombines TRBV12-3 or TRBV12-4 with TRBJ1-1; D possibly corresponds to TRBD1 (5 bases). V dropped 5 bases and J dropped 3 bases, with 13 bases sitting between them. The CDR3 runs 14 residues. CDR3 in amino acids: CASSLGTPDTEAFF. In nucleotides, the CDR3 is TGTGCCAGCAGTCTCGGGACCCCAGACACTGAAGCTTTCTTT.

J is TRBJ2-3 and V is TRBV6-2 or TRBV6-3, with unresolved D. V was pared by 7 bases and J by 2 bases, with 13 bases between. Germline assignment: CDR1 MNHEY and CDR2 SVGEGT. The CDR3 spans 14 residues. CDR3 amino acids: CASTPLRDTDTQYF. CDR3 bases: TGTGCCAGCACGCCCCTCAGAGACACAGATACGCAGTATTTT.

The chain has TRBV30 and TRBJ2-1, with D possibly TRBD2 on 5 matching bases. Germline V gene sequence: CDR1 GTSNPN, CDR2 SVGIG (reference sequence). This CDR3 comprises 15 residues. The ends were cut back, 2 bases at V and 0 bases at J, with 11 bases in the middle. This CDR3 is CAWSPAGASYNEQFF. The DNA for the CDR3 is TGTGCCTGGAGTCCGGCGGGTGCCTCCTACAATGAGCAGTTCTTC.

This chain uses TRBV6-2 or TRBV6-3 with TRBJ1-5; D is ambiguous. The germline gives CDR1 MNHEY, CDR2 SVGEGT. V lost 7 bases and J lost 0, with 10 bases in between. The CDR3 covers 14 residues. In nucleotides, the CDR3 is TGTGCCAGCACGAGGGATAATAGCAATCAGCCCCAGCATTTT. Translating gives CASTRDNSNQPQHF.

The chain combines TRBV18 with TRBJ2-1; D uncertain. Trimming removed 2 bases at V and 9 bases at J, with 8 bases between. The CDR3 consists of 12 residues. Germline values: CDR1 KGHSH, CDR2 LQKENI. The CDR3: CASSPAAAEQFF. CDR3 DNA: TGTGCCAGCTCACCAGCCGCGGCTGAGCAGTTCTTC.

This clonotype has only one observation. The gene calls are TRBV9 and TRBJ2-3, with 8 bases identical to TRBD2. CDR1 is SGDLS and CDR2 is YYNGEE in the germline V gene. J lost 1 base, V lost 4 bases, and 5 bases had no gene match. The CDR3 spans 15 residues. CDR3 amino acids: CASSMGLERTDTQYF. Written as DNA, the CDR3 is TGTGCCAGCAGCATGGGACTAGAGCGCACAGATACGCAGTATTTT.

The chain has TRBV24-1 and TRBJ2-3, with D uncertain. Trimming removed 3 bases from V and 5 bases from J, with 5 bases in between. Germline values: CDR1 KGHDR, CDR2 SFDVKD. This CDR3 has 12 residues. The CDR3 nucleotides read TGTGCCACCAGTGATGACGTAGATACGCAGTATTTT. Amino acids: CATSDDVDTQYF.

The V gene is TRBV4-2, the J gene TRBJ2-1; D remains unclear. The V and J ends lost 4 bases and 1 base respectively, with 11 bases between them. Germline assignment: CDR1 LGHNA and CDR2 YNFKEQ. The CDR3 totals 15 residues. CDR3 sequence (DNA): TGTGCCAGCAGCCGTGACTCCTTTTCCTACAATGAGCAGTTCTTC. Translated, it gives CASSRDSFSYNEQFF.

The chain has TRBV3-1 and TRBJ1-4; D remains ambiguous. Between the trimmed V and J ends, which lost 3 bases and 6 bases, there was a span of 17 bases. The germline V gene encodes CDR1 LGHDT and CDR2 YNNKEL (reference sequence). The CDR3 runs 16 residues. As DNA, the CDR3 is TGTGCCAGCAGCCAGGAGGGCTCGAGGGATGATGAAAAACTGTTTTTT. Translating it yields CASSQEGSRDDEKLFF.

A single count supports this clonotype. The chain links TRBV24-1 to TRBJ2-1; 8 bases match TRBD2. The V segment lost 3 bases and the J segment 2 bases; nucleotides outside the gene matches: 8. CDR1 and CDR2 from the germline V gene are KGHDR and SFDVKD. This CDR3 is built from 17 residues. Here the CDR3 DNA reads TGTGCCACCAGTGATGCGTCCGGGACTAGGGCCTACAATGAGCAGTTCTTC. This translates into CATSDASGTRAYNEQFF.

This sequence joins TRBV24-1 and TRBJ1-5; unclear D gene. There are 12 residues in the CDR3. From germline, CDR1 is KGHDR and CDR2 SFDVKD. The V end was cut by 9 bases, the J end by 2 bases, with 7 bases between. In DNA form, the CDR3 reads TGTGCCACCGGAAATGGCAATCAGCCCCAGCATTTT. It specifies CATGNGNQPQHF.